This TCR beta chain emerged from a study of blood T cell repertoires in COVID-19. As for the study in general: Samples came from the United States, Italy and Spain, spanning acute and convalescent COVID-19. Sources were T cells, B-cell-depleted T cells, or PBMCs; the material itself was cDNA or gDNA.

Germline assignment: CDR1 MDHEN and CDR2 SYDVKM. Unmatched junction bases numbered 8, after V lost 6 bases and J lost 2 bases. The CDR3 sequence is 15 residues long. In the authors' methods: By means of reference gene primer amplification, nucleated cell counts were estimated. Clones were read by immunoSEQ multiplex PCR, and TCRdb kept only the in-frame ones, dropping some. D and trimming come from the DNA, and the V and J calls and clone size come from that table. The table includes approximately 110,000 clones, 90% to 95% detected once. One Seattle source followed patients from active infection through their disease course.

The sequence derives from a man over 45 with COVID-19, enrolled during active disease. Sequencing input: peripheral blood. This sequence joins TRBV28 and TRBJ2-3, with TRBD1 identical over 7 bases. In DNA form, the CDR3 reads TGTGCCAGCAGATTAAACAGGGGAATCACAGATACGCAGTATTTT. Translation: CASRLNRGITDTQYF.